This entry concerns a single T cell receptor (beta chain). This entry is derived from a study of TIL therapy for anti-PD-1-resistant metastatic lung cancer. Study as a whole: Progressing patients received lymphodepletion, expanded TIL infusion and IL-2. Median tumor mutation burden was under 1.6 mutations per megabase.

Germline CDR1 reads MNHEY; CDR2 reads SMNVEV (reference sequence). Losses at the gene ends were 1 base for V and 3 bases for J; bases not matched to a gene: 6. This CDR3 is built from 18 residues. Time point described: pre-treatment sample, taken before nivolumab and TIL therapy. This was the immunoSEQ v3 assay. Measured with immunoSEQ multiplex PCR; TCRdb has only the in-frame clones, and not every one. Found here are about 45,000 clones, around 80% of them singletons; the top ten hold roughly 15%. The sequence was obtained from a man between 65 and 80 years old with non-small cell lung cancer. The starting material was blood, obtained at baseline. The J gene is TRBJ2-2, the V gene TRBV27, with 12 bases lining up with TRBD2. CDR3 protein: CASSLLGGTSGYTGELFF. DNA of the CDR3: TGTGCCAGCAGTTTATTGGGGGGGACTAGCGGGTACACCGGGGAGCTGTTTTTT.